Sequencing of this T cell receptor (beta chain) was carried out in a study of T cells in women clearing cervical HPV infection. Background on the study: Donors had HPV16-related CIN3 or worse; 2 had invasive cancer.

This CDR3 is 13 amino acids long. V was cut by 7 bases and J by 7 bases, with 13 bases left in between. From germline, CDR1 is ENHRY and CDR2 SYGVKD. Its frequency marks this clone as medium-sized (0.01 to 0.1%). The CDR3 end falls 3 residues outside the read, so it is completed with the germline J gene. Data came from immunoSEQ multiplex PCR; TCRdb stores just in-frame clones and leaves some out. Recorded here are around 23,000 clones; the top ten clones represent 9.5% to 10%. Sequencing input: blood buffy coat. The origin of this receptor is a woman aged 18 to 75 with a cervical HPV16 infection that either progressed to CIN3+ or cleared (not recorded which). The J gene is TRBJ2-2, the V gene TRBV10-3; D perhaps matches TRBD1 (5 bases). This chain's CDR3 is CAITAQGGGELFF. The covered CDR3 bases are TGTGCCATCACAGCGCAGGGCGGCGGGGAG.